This T cell receptor beta chain emerged from a study of control samples from healthy donors and cancer patients. Sequenced by immunoSEQ multiplex PCR; TCRdb stores in-frame clones only, minus some. The data contain about 80,000 clones, nearly 90% of them singletons. CDR3 size: 15 residues. In germline, CDR1 is GTSNPN, CDR2 SVGIG (reference sequence). Germline trimming cut 4 bases from V and 2 bases from J; bases unmatched to any gene: 5. The chain links TRBV30 to TRBJ2-5, with 12 bases identical to TRBD2. Sequencing was carried out using blood. This clonotype was sampled from a man aged 45-60 years in good health. The CDR3 bases are TGTGCCTGGAAACTAGCGGGGGGAGTTCAAGAGACCCAGTACTTC. Protein: CAWKLAGGVQETQYF.